A selection of T cell receptor beta chains follows, all from one sample in a study of identical twins. TCRdb re-called the 5' RACE reads through MiXCR, storing one row per CDR3 protein. The sample lists 1.5 million to 2 million distinct CDR3 sequences; about 32% were seen once. Input material: cord blood. All receptors come from a newborn girl in good health. Each CDR3 is given with its conserved first and last residue. The D gene is left open where the match is weak. Rows may omit the clone size; those that give it use once, few, many or a size class.

v_call: TRBV2; j_call: TRBJ1-2; clone_size: NA; d_call: TRBD1; cdr3_nt: TGTGCCAGCAGTGACGAGGGACAGGGGGGTGGCTACACCTTC; cdr3_aa: CASSDEGQGGGYTF
v_call: TRBV14; j_call: TRBJ2-7; clone_size: few; d_call: TRBD1; cdr3_nt: TGTGCCAGCAGCCACCCGACAGGGGCCCCCTACGAGCAGTACTTC; cdr3_aa: CASSHPTGAPYEQYF
v_call: TRBV14; j_call: TRBJ2-3; clone_size: NA; d_call: TRBD1; cdr3_nt: TGTGCCAGCAGCTTACCAGACAGGGCGTTGGGCGATACGCAGTATTTT; cdr3_aa: CASSLPDRALGDTQYF
v_call: TRBV10-3; j_call: TRBJ2-3; clone_size: few; d_call: NA; cdr3_nt: TGTGCCATCAGTGTACTCCGGGAAAGCACAGATACGCAGTATTTT; cdr3_aa: CAISVLRESTDTQYF
v_call: TRBV10-3; j_call: TRBJ1-5; clone_size: NA; d_call: NA; cdr3_nt: TGTGCCACCACCCGGGATAGCAATCAGCCCCAGCATTTT; cdr3_aa: CATTRDSNQPQHF
v_call: TRBV28; j_call: TRBJ2-5; clone_size: many; d_call: NA; cdr3_nt: TGTGCCAGCAGAACGGGGAAAGAGACCCAGTACTTC; cdr3_aa: CASRTGKETQYF
v_call: TRBV15; j_call: TRBJ2-7; clone_size: NA; d_call: NA; cdr3_nt: TGTGCCACCAGCAGAGATAGTGGACACGAGCAGTACTTC; cdr3_aa: CATSRDSGHEQYF
v_call: TRBV6-1; j_call: TRBJ1-5; clone_size: NA; d_call: TRBD1; cdr3_nt: TGTGCCAGCAGCAGAAACAGGGGATGGGATCAGCCCCAGCATTTT; cdr3_aa: CASSRNRGWDQPQHF
v_call: TRBV4-2; j_call: TRBJ2-3; clone_size: few; d_call: NA; cdr3_nt: TGTGCCAGCAGCCAAGATGCACGGATATCCCCTAGCACAGATACGCAGTATTTT; cdr3_aa: CASSQDARISPSTDTQYF
v_call: TRBV5-1; j_call: TRBJ2-1; clone_size: NA; d_call: TRBD2; cdr3_nt: TGCGCCAGCAGTCCCGGGACTATAATAGGGGATGAGCAGTTCTTC; cdr3_aa: CASSPGTIIGDEQFF
v_call: TRBV11-2; j_call: TRBJ2-7; clone_size: few; d_call: TRBD2; cdr3_nt: TGTGCCAGCAGCCCCTCTAGCGGGAGTAAGTACGAGCAGTACTTC; cdr3_aa: CASSPSSGSKYEQYF
v_call: TRBV12-3/TRBV12-4; j_call: TRBJ1-5; clone_size: NA; d_call: NA; cdr3_nt: TGTGCCAGCAGTTTGGGGAAAGCCGGGACACAACCAAATCAGCCCCAGCATTTT; cdr3_aa: CASSLGKAGTQPNQPQHF
v_call: TRBV11-3; j_call: TRBJ2-1; clone_size: few; d_call: NA; cdr3_nt: TGTGCCAGCAGCTTAGAGCCAGGCGTCTACAATGAGCAGTTCTTC; cdr3_aa: CASSLEPGVYNEQFF
v_call: TRBV9; j_call: TRBJ2-1; clone_size: few; d_call: NA; cdr3_nt: TGTGCCAGCACCTCTGGGGGTCTTCCCTACAATGAGCAGTTCTTC; cdr3_aa: CASTSGGLPYNEQFF
v_call: TRBV20-1; j_call: TRBJ2-7; clone_size: NA; d_call: TRBD2; cdr3_nt: TGCAGTGCTAGAGACCTTAGCGGGAGGATGTACGAGCAGTACTTC; cdr3_aa: CSARDLSGRMYEQYF
v_call: TRBV20-1; j_call: TRBJ1-5; clone_size: NA; d_call: NA; cdr3_nt: TGCAGTGCTAGAGGTGTTTCGGGCAATCAGCCCCAGCATTTT; cdr3_aa: CSARGVSGNQPQHF
v_call: TRBV12-3/TRBV12-4; j_call: TRBJ1-6; clone_size: once; d_call: TRBD1; cdr3_nt: TGTGCCAGCAGTTTAGATGACAGGGTTGTAAATTCACCCCTCCACTTT; cdr3_aa: CASSLDDRVVNSPLHF
v_call: TRBV27; j_call: TRBJ1-4; clone_size: NA; d_call: TRBD1; cdr3_nt: TGTGCCAGCAGAAGGACAGGGGTCCCTAATGAAAAACTGTTTTTT; cdr3_aa: CASRRTGVPNEKLFF
v_call: TRBV24-1; j_call: TRBJ2-4; clone_size: few; d_call: NA; cdr3_nt: TGTGCCCCCAGTGACCCGACTCCTCTAGCCAAAAACATTCAGTACTTC; cdr3_aa: CAPSDPTPLAKNIQYF
v_call: TRBV5-1; j_call: TRBJ2-3; clone_size: few; d_call: TRBD2; cdr3_nt: TGCGCCAGCAGCTTTACCCCACTAGCGGGAGTAACAGATACGCAGTATTTT; cdr3_aa: CASSFTPLAGVTDTQYF
v_call: TRBV2; j_call: TRBJ2-3; clone_size: NA; d_call: NA; cdr3_nt: TGTGCCAGCAGCACGCGGAGAAACGCAGATACGCAGTATTTT; cdr3_aa: CASSTRRNADTQYF
v_call: TRBV12-3/TRBV12-4; j_call: TRBJ2-5; clone_size: few; d_call: NA; cdr3_nt: TGTGCCAGCAGCATGGGGGGGGCCCGTGAGCAGTACTTC; cdr3_aa: CASSMGGAREQYF